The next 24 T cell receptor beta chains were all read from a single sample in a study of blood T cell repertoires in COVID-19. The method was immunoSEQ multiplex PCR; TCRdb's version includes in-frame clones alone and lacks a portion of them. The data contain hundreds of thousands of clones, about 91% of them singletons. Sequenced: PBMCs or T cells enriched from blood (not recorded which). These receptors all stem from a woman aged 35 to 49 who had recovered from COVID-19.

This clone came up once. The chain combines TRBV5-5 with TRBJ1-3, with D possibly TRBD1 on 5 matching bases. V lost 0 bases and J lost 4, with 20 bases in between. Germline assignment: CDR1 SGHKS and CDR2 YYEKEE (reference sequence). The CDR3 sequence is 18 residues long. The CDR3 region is CASSLGVARGSPGNTIYF. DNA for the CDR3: TGTGCCAGCAGCTTGGGGGTCGCAAGGGGTTCCCCGGGAAACACCATATATTTT.

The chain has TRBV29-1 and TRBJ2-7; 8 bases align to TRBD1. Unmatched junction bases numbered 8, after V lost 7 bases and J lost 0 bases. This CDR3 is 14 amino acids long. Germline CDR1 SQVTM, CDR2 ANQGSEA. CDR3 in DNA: TGCAGCGCCGAATCCGGGACAGGCTCCTACGAGCAGTACTTC. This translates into CSAESGTGSYEQYF.

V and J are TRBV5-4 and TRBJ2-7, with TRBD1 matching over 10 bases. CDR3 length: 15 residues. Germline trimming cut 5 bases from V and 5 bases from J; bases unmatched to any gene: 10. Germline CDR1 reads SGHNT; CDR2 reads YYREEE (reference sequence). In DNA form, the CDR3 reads TGTGCCAGCAGGAAGGACAGGGGGTTTAAGGACGAGCAGTACTTC. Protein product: CASRKDRGFKDEQYF. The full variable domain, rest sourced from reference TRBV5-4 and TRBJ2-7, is ETGVTQSPTHLIKTRGQQVTLRCSSQSGHNTVSWYQQALGQGPQFIFQYYREEENGRGNFPPRFSGLQFPNYSSELNVNALELDDSALYLCASRKDRGFKDEQYFGPGTRLTVT.

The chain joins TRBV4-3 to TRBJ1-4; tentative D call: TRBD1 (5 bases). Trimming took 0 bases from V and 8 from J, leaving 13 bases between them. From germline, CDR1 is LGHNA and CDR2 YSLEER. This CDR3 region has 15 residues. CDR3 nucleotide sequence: TGCGCCAGCAGCCAAGATTGGGGCCTGAGCGAAAAACTGTTTTTT. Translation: CASSQDWGLSEKLFF.

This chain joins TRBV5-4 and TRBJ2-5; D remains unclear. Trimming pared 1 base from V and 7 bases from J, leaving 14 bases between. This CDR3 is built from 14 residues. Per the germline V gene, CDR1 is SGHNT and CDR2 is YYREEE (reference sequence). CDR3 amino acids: CASSLLKTGGTQYF. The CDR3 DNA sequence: TGTGCCAGCAGCTTGTTAAAGACTGGCGGGACCCAGTACTTC.

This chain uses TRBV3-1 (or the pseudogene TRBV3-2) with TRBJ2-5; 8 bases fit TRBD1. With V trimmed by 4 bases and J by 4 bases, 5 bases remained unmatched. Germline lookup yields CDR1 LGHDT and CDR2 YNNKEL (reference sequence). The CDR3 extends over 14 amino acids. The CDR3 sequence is CASSLRTGSETQYF. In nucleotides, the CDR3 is TGTGCCAGCAGCCTCCGGACAGGGTCAGAGACCCAGTACTTC.

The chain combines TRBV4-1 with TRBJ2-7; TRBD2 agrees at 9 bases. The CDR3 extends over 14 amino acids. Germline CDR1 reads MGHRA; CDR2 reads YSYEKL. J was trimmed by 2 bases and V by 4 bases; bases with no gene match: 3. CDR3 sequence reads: CASSPLAGAYEQYF. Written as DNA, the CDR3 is TGCGCCAGCAGCCCCTTAGCGGGGGCCTACGAGCAGTACTTC.

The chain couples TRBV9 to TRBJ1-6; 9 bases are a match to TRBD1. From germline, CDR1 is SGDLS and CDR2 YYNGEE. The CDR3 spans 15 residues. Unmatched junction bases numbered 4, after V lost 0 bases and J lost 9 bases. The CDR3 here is CASSVDGDRASPLHF. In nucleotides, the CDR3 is TGTGCCAGCAGCGTAGACGGGGACAGGGCTTCACCCCTCCACTTT.

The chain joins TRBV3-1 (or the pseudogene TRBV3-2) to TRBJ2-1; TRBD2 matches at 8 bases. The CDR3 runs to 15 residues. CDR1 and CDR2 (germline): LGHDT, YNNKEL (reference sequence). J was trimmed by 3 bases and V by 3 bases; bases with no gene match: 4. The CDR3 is CASSQARGDYNEQFF. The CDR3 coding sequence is TGTGCCAGCAGCCAGGCGCGGGGGGACTACAATGAGCAGTTCTTC.

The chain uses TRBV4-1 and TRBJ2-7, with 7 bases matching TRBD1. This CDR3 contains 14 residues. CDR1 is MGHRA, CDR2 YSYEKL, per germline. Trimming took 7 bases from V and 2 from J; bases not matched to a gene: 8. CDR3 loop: CASTTRTGTYEQYF. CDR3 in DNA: TGCGCCAGCACAACCCGGACAGGAACCTACGAGCAGTACTTC.

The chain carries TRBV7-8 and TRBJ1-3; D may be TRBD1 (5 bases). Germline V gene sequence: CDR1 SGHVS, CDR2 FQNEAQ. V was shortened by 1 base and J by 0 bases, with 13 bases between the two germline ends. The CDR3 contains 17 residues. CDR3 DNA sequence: TGTGCCAGCAGCTTAGTGGGCAGGGTGAACTCTGGAAACACCATATATTTT. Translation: CASSLVGRVNSGNTIYF.

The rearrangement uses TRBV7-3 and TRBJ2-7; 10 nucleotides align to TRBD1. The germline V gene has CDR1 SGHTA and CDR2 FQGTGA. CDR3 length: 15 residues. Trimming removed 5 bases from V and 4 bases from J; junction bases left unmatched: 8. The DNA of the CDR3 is TGTGCCAGCAGCGTATCCGGGACAGGGGTTTACGAGCAGTACTTC. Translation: CASSVSGTGVYEQYF.

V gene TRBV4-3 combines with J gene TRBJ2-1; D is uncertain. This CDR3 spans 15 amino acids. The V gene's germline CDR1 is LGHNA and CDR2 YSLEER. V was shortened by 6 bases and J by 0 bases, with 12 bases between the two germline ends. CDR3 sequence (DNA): TGCGCCAGCAGACTTGCCGCGAGCTCCTACAATGAGCAGTTCTTC. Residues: CASRLAASSYNEQFF.

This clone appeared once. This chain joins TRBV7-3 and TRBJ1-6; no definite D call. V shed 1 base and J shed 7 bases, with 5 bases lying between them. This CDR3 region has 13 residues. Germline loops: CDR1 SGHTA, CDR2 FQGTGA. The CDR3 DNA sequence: TGTGCCAGCAGCTTAAACGAGAATTCACCCCTCCACTTT. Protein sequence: CASSLNENSPLHF. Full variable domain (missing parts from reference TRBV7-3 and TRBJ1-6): GAGVSQTPSNKVTEKGKYVELRCDPISGHTALYWYRQSLGQGPEFLIYFQGTGAADDSGLPNDRFFAVRPEGSVSTLKIQRTERGDSAVYLCASSLNENSPLHFGNGTRLTVT.

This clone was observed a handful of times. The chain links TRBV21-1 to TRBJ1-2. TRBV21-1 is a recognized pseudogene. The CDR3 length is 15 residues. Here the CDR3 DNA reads TGTGCCAGCAGCGTCGGGCAGGGAGGGACCTATGGCTACACCTTC. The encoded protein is CASSVGQGGTYGYTF.

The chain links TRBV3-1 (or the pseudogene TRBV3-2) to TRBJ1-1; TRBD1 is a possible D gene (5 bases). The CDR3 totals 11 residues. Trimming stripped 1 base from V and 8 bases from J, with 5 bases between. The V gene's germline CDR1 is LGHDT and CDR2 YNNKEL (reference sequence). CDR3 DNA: TGTGCCAGCAGCCAAGGGACAGAAGCTTTCTTT. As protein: CASSQGTEAFF.

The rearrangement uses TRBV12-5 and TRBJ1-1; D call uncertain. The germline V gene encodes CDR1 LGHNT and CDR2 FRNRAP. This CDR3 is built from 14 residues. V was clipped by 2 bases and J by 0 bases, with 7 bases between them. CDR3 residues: CASGLYSLNTEAFF. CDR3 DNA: TGTGCTAGTGGTTTGTACTCCCTGAACACTGAAGCTTTCTTT.

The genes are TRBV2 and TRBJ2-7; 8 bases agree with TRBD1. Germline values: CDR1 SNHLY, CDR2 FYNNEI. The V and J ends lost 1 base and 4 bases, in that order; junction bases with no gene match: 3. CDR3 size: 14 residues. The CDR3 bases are TGTGCCAGCAGTGAAGTCAGGGGGCCTTACGAGCAGTACTTC. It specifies CASSEVRGPYEQYF.

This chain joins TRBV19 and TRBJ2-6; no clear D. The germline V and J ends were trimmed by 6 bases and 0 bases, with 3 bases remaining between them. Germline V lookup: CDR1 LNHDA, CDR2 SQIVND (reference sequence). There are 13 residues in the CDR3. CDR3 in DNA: TGTGCCAGTAGCAACTCTGGGGCCAACGTCCTGACTTTC. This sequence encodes CASSNSGANVLTF.

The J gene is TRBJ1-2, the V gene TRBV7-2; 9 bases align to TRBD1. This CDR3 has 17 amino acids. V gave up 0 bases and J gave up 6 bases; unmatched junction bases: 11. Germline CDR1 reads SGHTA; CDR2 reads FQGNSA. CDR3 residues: CASSLAGGQGGWDGYTF. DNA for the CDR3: TGTGCCAGCAGCTTAGCGGGGGGACAGGGTGGTTGGGATGGCTACACCTTC.

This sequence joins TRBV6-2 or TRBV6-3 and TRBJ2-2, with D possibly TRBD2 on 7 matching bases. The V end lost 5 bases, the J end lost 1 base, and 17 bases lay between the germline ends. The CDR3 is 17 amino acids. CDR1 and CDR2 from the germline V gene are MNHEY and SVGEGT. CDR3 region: CASSPAGGRGNTGELFF. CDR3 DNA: TGTGCCAGCAGTCCGGCCGGGGGGCGGGGGAACACCGGGGAGCTGTTTTTT.

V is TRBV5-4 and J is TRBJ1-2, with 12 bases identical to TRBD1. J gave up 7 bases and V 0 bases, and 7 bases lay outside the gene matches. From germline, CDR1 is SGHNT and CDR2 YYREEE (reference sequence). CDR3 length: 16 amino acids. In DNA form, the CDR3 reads TGTGCCAGCAGCTTGGAGGGGACAGGGGGCGTCTCTGGCTACACCTTC. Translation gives CASSLEGTGGVSGYTF.

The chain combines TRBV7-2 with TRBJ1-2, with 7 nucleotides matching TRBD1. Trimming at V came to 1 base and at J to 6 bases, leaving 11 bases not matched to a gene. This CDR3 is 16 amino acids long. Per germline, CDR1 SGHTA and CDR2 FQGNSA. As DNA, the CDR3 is TGTGCCAGCAGCTTAGACCCCCCCCTTCAGGGGGATGGCTACACCTTC. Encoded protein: CASSLDPPLQGDGYTF. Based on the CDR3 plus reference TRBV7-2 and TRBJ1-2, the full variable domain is GAGVSQSPSNKVTEKGKDVELRCDPISGHTALYWYRQSLGQGLEFLIYFQGNSAPDKSGLPSDRFSAERTGGSVSTLTIQRTQQEDSAVYLCASSLDPPLQGDGYTFGSGTRLTVV.

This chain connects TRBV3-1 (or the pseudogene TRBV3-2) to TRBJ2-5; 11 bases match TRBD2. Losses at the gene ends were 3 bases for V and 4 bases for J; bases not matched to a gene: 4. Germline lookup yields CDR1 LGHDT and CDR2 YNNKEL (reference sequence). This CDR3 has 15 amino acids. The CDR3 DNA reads TGTGCCAGCAGCCAGTTAGCGGGGGGGATAGAGACCCAGTACTTC. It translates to CASSQLAGGIETQYF.